This T cell receptor beta chain derives from a study of cytomegalovirus exposure and HLA in healthy donors. At the level of the study: Genetic ancestry analysis placed under 90% of the 300 to 500 donors that were genotyped in the Caucasian-associated cluster. Findings and limits, study-wide: It was in a later analysis that TCR association rates were seen to vary by HLA locus, highest for DRB1 and lowest for HLA-C. An analysis was carried out later, and it reportedly showed fewer N-insertions in an Asian-associated ancestry cluster than the approximately 680-donor mean.

A multiplex PCR was run with 60 Vbeta primers and 13 Jbeta primers. The repertoire was sequenced with immunoSEQ multiplex PCR; TCRdb's copy has only in-frame clones and lacks some. The data contain about 180,000 clones, roughly 80% of them seen just once; the ten biggest clones take up 1.3% to 1.5%. A note on this clone: Its antigen is still unknown.

This receptor was identified in a girl aged 5 to 17 in good health and CMV-seropositive. Specimen: PBMCs.

The CDR3 bases are TGTGCCAGCAGTTACACGGTAACCGGGGAGCTGTTTTTT. This encodes CASSYTVTGELFF. V and J are TRBV6-5 and TRBJ2-2, with D unresolved. V dropped 2 bases and J dropped 5 bases, with 6 bases sitting between them. Germline assignment: CDR1 MNHEY and CDR2 SVGAGI. The CDR3 length is 13 residues.